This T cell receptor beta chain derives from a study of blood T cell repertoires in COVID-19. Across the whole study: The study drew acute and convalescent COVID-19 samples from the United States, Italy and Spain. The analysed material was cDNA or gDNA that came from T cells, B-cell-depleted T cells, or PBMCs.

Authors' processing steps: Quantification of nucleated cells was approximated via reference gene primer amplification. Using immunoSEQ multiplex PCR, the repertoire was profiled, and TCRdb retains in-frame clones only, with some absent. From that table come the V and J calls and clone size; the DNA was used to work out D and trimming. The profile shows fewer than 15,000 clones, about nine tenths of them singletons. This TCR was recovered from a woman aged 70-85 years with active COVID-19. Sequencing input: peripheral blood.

This chain's CDR3 is CASSSLAGGPQINEQFF. CDR3 nucleotides: TGTGCCAGCAGCTCACTAGCGGGAGGGCCTCAGATCAATGAGCAGTTCTTC. The V and J genes are TRBV9 and TRBJ2-1; 13 bases are a match to TRBD2. Germline V gives CDR1 SGDLS, CDR2 YYNGEE. The CDR3 is 17 residues long. V was pared by 4 bases and J by 6 bases, with 10 bases of the junction left unmatched. Variable domain in full (rest from reference TRBV9 and TRBJ2-1): DSGVTQTPKHLITATGQRVTLRCSPRSGDLSVYWYQQSLDQGLQFLIQYYNGEERAKGNILERFSAQQFPDLHSELNLSSLELGDSALYFCASSSLAGGPQINEQFFGPGTRLTVL.